These 22 T cell receptor beta chains were all obtained from the same sample, sequenced in a study of blood T cell repertoires in COVID-19. Profiling relied on immunoSEQ multiplex PCR, and the TCRdb table lists in-frame clones only, not all of them. The table lists 75,000 to 100,000 clones, roughly four fifths of them singletons. Sample: peripheral blood. These TCRs come from a human donor in a cohort sampled during active COVID-19.

The rearrangement joins TRBV30 to TRBJ1-6; TRBD1 matches 8 bases. The CDR3 is made up of 15 amino acids. J gave up 7 bases and V 3 bases, and 8 bases lay outside the gene matches. Germline lookup yields CDR1 GTSNPN and CDR2 SVGIG (reference sequence). CDR3 in DNA: TGTGCCTGGAGGAATATCGGACAGGGCAATTCACCCCTCCACTTT. As protein: CAWRNIGQGNSPLHF.

Written as DNA, the CDR3 is TGCACCAGCAGCCCAAGGGGGCTAGCGGGGGGTCTTTTCTACGAGCAGTACTTC. This sequence encodes CTSSPRGLAGGLFYEQYF. The chain recombines TRBV1 with TRBJ2-7; the D call of TRBD2 is as the table states it, not checked on the DNA. TRBV1 is an annotated pseudogene. The CDR3 consists of 18 residues.

The chain uses TRBV27 and TRBJ2-3; D call uncertain. CDR3 size: 13 residues. Trimming removed 2 bases at V and 2 bases at J, with 5 bases between. The germline CDR1 and CDR2 sequences are MNHEY and SMNVEV (reference sequence). The CDR3 DNA is TGTGCCAGCAGTTTACAGTTCACAGATACGCAGTATTTT. Its translation is CASSLQFTDTQYF.

The CDR3 bases are TGTGCCAGCAGCCGAGGTTCATACGAGCAGTACTTC. Encoded protein: CASSRGSYEQYF. The J gene is TRBJ2-7, the V gene TRBV3-1 (or the pseudogene TRBV3-2); no reliable D call. Trimming stripped 4 bases from V and 4 bases from J, with 8 bases between. Germline V gives CDR1 LGHDT, CDR2 YNNKEL (reference sequence). The CDR3 sequence is 12 residues long.

CDR3 residues: CASSMSRDRDRAFF. CDR3 coding DNA: TGTGCCAGCAGTATGTCCCGGGACAGGGATCGAGCTTTCTTT. J is TRBJ1-1 and V is TRBV2; 9 nucleotides line up with TRBD1. This CDR3 region has 14 residues. CDR1 is SNHLY, CDR2 FYNNEI, per germline. V shed 5 bases, J shed 10 bases, and the junction held 11 bases outside the gene matches.

This chain uses TRBV28 with TRBJ2-1, with TRBD2 as a possible D gene (6 bases). CDR3 length: 13 residues. V was clipped by 11 bases and J by 2 bases, with 13 bases between them. In germline, CDR1 is MDHEN, CDR2 SYDVKM. DNA for the CDR3: TGTGCCGAGGGGACTGGACCCTACAATGAGCAGTTCTTC. Protein product: CAEGTGPYNEQFF.

This clone was recorded once. The rearrangement links TRBV5-1 to TRBJ2-3; D is possibly TRBD1 (6 bases). CDR3 length equals 17 residues. V gave up 4 bases and J gave up 0 bases, with 18 bases separating them. Germline-derived CDR1 and CDR2 are SGHRS and YFSETQ. The CDR3 coding sequence is TGCGCCAGCAGCAAGTACGAACAGGGCTCTAGCACAGATACGCAGTATTTT. Its protein is CASSKYEQGSSTDTQYF.

The chain recombines TRBV12-3 or TRBV12-4 with TRBJ1-5; 9 bases line up with TRBD1. After removal of 6 bases from V and 6 bases from J, the junction contained 3 bases not matched to a gene. The CDR3 contains 13 residues. CDR3 sequence (DNA): TGTGCCAGCAGAGGACAGGGGTCTCAGCCCCAGCATTTT. Residues: CASRGQGSQPQHF.

The chain links TRBV29-1 to TRBJ1-1; no reliable D call. CDR1 SQVTM and CDR2 ANQGSEA come from the germline V gene. This CDR3 spans 13 amino acids. V lost 5 bases and J lost 5, with 15 bases in between. This chain's CDR3 is CSVSTGGRTEAFF. CDR3 sequence (DNA): TGCAGCGTTTCAACCGGAGGCAGGACTGAAGCTTTCTTT.

A single count supports this clone. The rearrangement links TRBV7-8 to TRBJ2-2, with TRBD1 matching 7 bases. The CDR3 has 14 amino acids. Germline V CDR1 and CDR2: SGHVS, FQNEAQ. V was clipped by 5 bases and J by 7 bases; unmatched bases: 7. CDR3 in DNA: TGTGCCAGCAGCATCACAGGGGACCGCGGGGAGCTGTTTTTT. This encodes CASSITGDRGELFF.

Turning to this clone: In the same sample, other DNA sequences code for this CDR3. The V gene is TRBV5-1, the J gene TRBJ2-7; D is uncertain. CDR1 SGHRS and CDR2 YFSETQ come from the germline V gene. The CDR3 covers 13 residues. V shed 0 bases and J shed 1 base, with 5 bases lying between them. CDR3 DNA: TGCGCCAGCAGCTTGGCCCAGTCCTACGAGCAGTACTTC. This codes for CASSLAQSYEQYF. The whole variable domain, filled in from reference TRBV5-1 and TRBJ2-7, reads KAGVTQTPRYLIKTRGQQVTLSCSPISGHRSVSWYQQTPGQGLQFLFEYFSETQRNKGNFPGRFSGRQFSNSRSEMNVSTLELGDSALYLCASSLAQSYEQYFGPGTRLTVT.

The chain employs TRBV5-5 and TRBJ2-5; TRBD2 matches at 8 bases. V lost 4 bases to trimming and J lost 2 bases; unmatched junction nucleotides: 10. CDR3 length: 16 amino acids. Per germline, CDR1 SGHKS and CDR2 YYEKEE (reference sequence). The CDR3 sequence: CASSHTSGALQETQYF. CDR3 nucleotides: TGTGCCAGCAGCCACACTAGCGGAGCCCTTCAAGAGACCCAGTACTTC. Based on the CDR3 plus reference TRBV5-5 and TRBJ2-5, the full variable domain is DAGVTQSPTHLIKTRGQQVTLRCSPISGHKSVSWYQQVLGQGPQFIFQYYEKEERGRGNFPDRFSARQFPNYSSELNVNALLLGDSALYLCASSHTSGALQETQYFGPGTRLLVL.

The J gene is TRBJ2-2, the V gene TRBV12-5; a possible D gene is TRBD2 (6 bases). The CDR3 is made up of 17 amino acids. Germline V gene lookup returns CDR1 LGHNT and CDR2 FRNRAP. The V end was cut by 1 base, the J end by 4 bases, with 16 bases between. This CDR3 reads CASGLGRVGFLTGELFF. The CDR3 coding sequence is TGTGCTAGTGGTTTGGGGAGGGTGGGGTTCCTCACCGGGGAGCTGTTTTTT.

This clone was counted once. The CDR3 sequence is CSAEGASSGGTLSSYNEQFF. CDR3 sequence (DNA): TGCAGCGCCGAGGGTGCCTCTAGCGGGGGGACCCTTAGCTCCTACAATGAGCAGTTCTTC. The gene calls are TRBV29-1 and TRBJ2-1, with TRBD2 matching over 11 bases. This CDR3 contains 20 residues. Per the germline V gene, CDR1 is SQVTM and CDR2 is ANQGSEA. V was pared by 7 bases and J by 0 bases, with 20 bases of the junction left unmatched.

This clone has more than one count but fewer than ten. The CDR3 protein is CASSPRSYNQPQHF. The CDR3 DNA follows: TGTGCCAGCAGTCCTAGGAGTTACAATCAGCCCCAGCATTTT. The V gene is TRBV6-5, the J gene TRBJ1-5; D uncertain. The CDR3 is made up of 14 amino acids. The germline CDR1 and CDR2 sequences are MNHEY and SVGAGI. Trimming cost V 5 bases and J 3 bases, with 11 bases left between them.

The J gene is TRBJ2-1, the V gene TRBV10-1; 7 nucleotides line up with TRBD1. This CDR3 has 14 amino acids. After removal of 6 bases from V and 5 bases from J, the junction contained 7 bases not matched to a gene. The germline gives CDR1 WNHNN, CDR2 SYGVQD (reference sequence). CDR3 in amino acids: CASSDHRGDNEQFF. The CDR3 nucleotides are TGCGCCAGCAGCGATCACAGGGGCGACAATGAGCAGTTCTTC.

V and J are TRBV30 and TRBJ2-3, with unresolved D. Trimming took off 1 base at V and 7 bases at J, with 12 bases between the two ends. Germline V lookup: CDR1 GTSNPN, CDR2 SVGIG (reference sequence). The CDR3 runs to 13 residues. The CDR3 coding sequence is TGTGCCTGGAGTGCTAAGATTCAAAATACGCAGTATTTT. Translated, it gives CAWSAKIQNTQYF.

The chain combines TRBV9 with TRBJ2-1; D might be TRBD2 (5 bases). V lost 0 bases to trimming and J lost 6 bases, with 10 bases between them. This CDR3 comprises 14 residues. Germline CDR1 SGDLS, CDR2 YYNGEE. The CDR3 is CASSVERERNEQFF. The CDR3 nucleotides are TGTGCCAGCAGCGTAGAAAGGGAGCGCAATGAGCAGTTCTTC.

The genes are TRBV3-1 (or the pseudogene TRBV3-2) and TRBJ2-3, with TRBD1 matching 9 bases. CDR3 size: 16 residues. J was trimmed by 4 bases and V by 2 bases; bases with no gene match: 7. Germline loops: CDR1 LGHDT, CDR2 YNNKEL (reference sequence). CDR3 sequence: CASSQLTGGWADTQYF. The CDR3, as DNA: TGTGCCAGCAGCCAACTAACAGGGGGCTGGGCAGATACGCAGTATTTT.

This clone was found once. V is TRBV6-5 and J is TRBJ2-2, with 10 nucleotides matching TRBD1. Germline V CDR1 and CDR2: MNHEY, SVGAGI. CDR3 length: 16 residues. Trimming removed 2 bases from V and 8 bases from J; junction bases left unmatched: 8. The CDR3 sequence is CASSYGDRGPRGELFF. The CDR3 DNA is TGTGCCAGCAGTTACGGGGACAGGGGTCCAAGAGGGGAGCTGTTTTTT.

The gene calls are TRBV29-1 and TRBJ1-2; D may be TRBD1 (5 bases). The CDR3 has 15 residues. Deletions cut 0 bases from V and 4 bases from J, with 15 bases between. CDR1 SQVTM and CDR2 ANQGSEA come from the germline V gene. The CDR3 coding sequence is TGCAGCGTTGAAGATCTAACGGGGGGGGGCTATGGCTACACCTTC. Protein product: CSVEDLTGGGYGYTF.

This chain links TRBV2 with TRBJ1-6, with TRBD1 as a possible D gene (5 bases). Germline V lookup: CDR1 SNHLY, CDR2 FYNNEI. Trimming removed 6 bases from V and 10 bases from J, with 13 bases in between. The CDR3 is made up of 13 amino acids. CDR3 DNA sequence: TGTGCCAGCAGCCGGGGGGGTAACTCACCCCTCCACTTT. Its protein is CASSRGGNSPLHF. Together with reference TRBV2 and TRBJ1-6, the CDR3 gives the full variable domain: EPEVTQTPSHQVTQMGQEVILRCVPISNHLYFYWYRQILGQKVEFLVSFYNNEISEKSEIFDDQFSVERPDGSNFTLKIRSTKLEDSAMYFCASSRGGNSPLHFGNGTRLTVT.